What follows describes a single T cell receptor (beta chain). This sample is drawn from a study of blood T cell repertoires in COVID-19. Recovered status applied to Cohort 3 donors who had two consecutive negative PCRs. It also applied to those with clearance or with symptom resolution. In germline, CDR1 is SGHDT, CDR2 YYEEEE. The CDR3 runs 15 residues. Trimming took 1 base from V and 1 from J; bases not matched to a gene: 4. TCRdb keeps only in-frame clones here, not all; method: immunoSEQ multiplex PCR. The data hold about 400,000 clones, with roughly 86% observed a single time. The rearrangement uses TRBV5-6 and TRBJ1-2; 7 bases map to TRBD1. The TCR sequence derives from a woman aged 25 to 39 who had recovered from COVID-19. The sample consisted of PBMCs or T cells enriched from blood (not recorded which). CDR3 nucleotides: TGTGCCAGCAGCTTGAATACAGGGGTTAACTATGGCTACACCTTC. It codes for CASSLNTGVNYGYTF.